The clone carrying this TCR beta chain was seen at least ten times. The antigen is unknown. TCRdb redid the calling of the multiplex PCR reads with MiXCR, one entry per CDR3 protein. Among roughly 120,000 distinct CDR3 sequences, about 20% were seen once, and the ten largest hold less than 4%. The CDR3 runs to 13 residues. Trimming cost V 4 bases and J 2 bases, with 11 bases left between them. Germline CDR1 reads DFQATT; CDR2 reads SNEGSKA (reference sequence). The data were obtained in a study of breast tumors, draining lymph nodes, adjacent tissues. Axillary draining lymph nodes of breast cancer patients supplied the node samples. Study conclusions and caveats: Tumors had less TCR diversity than lymph nodes, more than nontumor tissue. Compared with basal-like, luminal-like tumors shared significantly more repertoire with nontumor tissue. Data only fit, rather than demonstrated, lymph node origin of most tumor T cells.

The chain joins TRBV20-1 to TRBJ2-5; D gene ambiguous. This sequence originates from a female donor with breast cancer. Some clones in this sample may be carry-over from other donors' samples. Sequenced material: axillary lymph node tissue. As DNA, the CDR3 is TGCAGTGCTAAGAGGACGGCTCAAGAGACCCAGTACTTC. Amino acids: CSAKRTAQETQYF.